The 3 T cell receptor beta chains below were found in one sample sequenced in a study of shared clonotypes between healthy human individuals. TCRdb's copy holds only in-frame clones and misses some; the assay was immunoSEQ multiplex PCR. The sample contains about half a million clones, 60% to 85% of which appear only once. The sequenced material came from PBMCs. The receptors were sampled from a middle-aged woman in good health. Some clones in this sample may be carry-over from other donors' samples.

This chain connects TRBV7-2 to TRBJ2-5; the match to TRBD1 covers 7 bases. Germline CDR1 reads SGHTA; CDR2 reads FQGNSA. Unmatched junction bases numbered 11, after V lost 5 bases and J lost 5 bases. The CDR3 extends over 15 amino acids. The CDR3 protein is CASSPRQGAFETQYF. CDR3 nucleotide sequence: TGTGCCAGCAGCCCCCGACAGGGAGCTTTCGAGACCCAGTACTTC.

The V call is TRBV21-1, the J call TRBJ2-4. TRBV21-1 is a known pseudogene. The CDR3 totals 15 residues. CDR3 in DNA: TGTGCCAGCAGGCCCAGAGAACTAGCCAAAAACATTCAGTACTTC. This translates into CASRPRELAKNIQYF.

The CDR3 spells CASSTGVGRGLAGGETQYF. As DNA, the CDR3 is TGTGCCAGCAGCACCGGGGTGGGAAGGGGACTAGCGGGAGGAGAGACCCAGTACTTC. The V gene is TRBV9, the J gene TRBJ2-5, with 15 bases that match TRBD2. J lost 4 bases, V lost 4 bases, and 14 bases had no gene match. The CDR3 spans 19 residues. Germline-derived CDR1 and CDR2 are SGDLS and YYNGEE.